What follows is one TCR beta chain and its context. It has no known antigen specificity. Base qualities are not provided; no much larger clone lies one nucleotide away. This record belongs to a study of beta chain features in type 1 diabetes (dated by TCRdb to 2016 to 2018). In terms of the full investigation: Mean age, gender distribution, total cell number and subset yield did not differ between patients and healthy donors. Naive and central memory subsets were obtained from all 30 or so donors, but regulatory and stem cell-like memory subsets were isolated from only 8 patients and 8 healthy donors. A total of 90 million to 140 million sorted cells were examined across all samples, and RNA yield correlated strongly with the number of cells per subset. The study compared the TCRB repertoires of sorted circulating CD4+ T cell subsets in recently diagnosed type 1 diabetes patients with those in matched healthy donors. The full study reports these points: Fewer insertions and more nucleotide deletions at VDJ recombination sites were observed in patients with type 1 diabetes, implying thymic rearrangement abnormalities. Sequencing cDNA rather than genomic DNA could over-represent highly expressing activated cells, although activation and CD3 levels did not differ between groups. Because the HLA sub-analyses included only small numbers of individuals, any influence of HLA type on TCRB rearrangement was left unresolved. Type 1 diabetes patients showed a moderate but significant shortening of TCRB CDR3 length in all four CD4+ subsets. The naive, central memory and regulatory TCRB repertoires appeared to resemble one another more closely among patients than among healthy donors. PCR might favor shorter templates, but patient and control samples were amplified and corrected together, so any skew would affect both groups equally.

At the junction V is shortened by 5 bases and J by 7 bases; bases outside the gene matches: 9. From its cysteine to its phenylalanine, the CDR3 spans 15 amino acids. The kept DNA is CDR3 alone, 45 bases in frame from the first base. CDR1 and CDR2, per the germline V gene, are SGDLS and YYNGEE. Each donor gave one peripheral blood draw, around 100 mL on average, collected into heparinised tubes. Using a panel that included CD45RO, CCR7, CD25, CD127, CD95 and CD27, naive, central memory, regulatory and stem cell-like memory CD4+ T cells were sorted on a BD FACSAria II. All sorted populations exceeded 95% purity. PBMCs were separated immediately by Lymphoprep density gradient centrifugation and were stained directly, without being cultured. Samples were stained and sorted in pairs, with one healthy donor and one patient per experiment, so that batch effects were minimized. The entire isolated RNA was reverse transcribed using the High Capacity cDNA Reverse Transcription Kit, and thus expressed TCRB transcripts were sequenced. Naive, central memory and regulatory T cell samples underwent deep immunoSEQ sequencing, averaging roughly 3.4 million total reads per sample. After sorted cells were lysed in RLT buffer, RNA was extracted with DNase-treated RNeasy Micro or Mini kits, with the choice depending on cell number. Each cell subset was processed separately to prevent cross-contamination, with patient and healthy donor samples processed together. The immunoSEQ multiplex PCR was used to amplify TCRB sequences from cDNA, generating 87-bp fragments that spanned the CDR3 region. Amplicons were sequenced on the Illumina HiSeq platform. Turning to the authors' computational methods: PCR bias was computationally corrected using synthetic template baselines, reads within Hamming distance 2 were collapsed, and singletons that could not be merged were discarded. By aligning reads against IMGT, V, D and J genes, CDR3 length, and insertions or deletions at six rearrangement sites were assigned. Within each subset, clonotype counts were normalized to the number of sorted cells before true diversity and Gini coefficients were calculated with the tcR R package. The overlap coefficient, calculated on TCRB nucleotide sequences, was used to measure repertoire sharing. TCRdb limited this immuneACCESS table to in-frame rearrangements with V and J called. A share of clones is missing; checked studies link under half to unresolved V genes, and the rest is unexplained. From that table come the V and J calls and clone size; the DNA was used to work out D and trimming. This sample gives roughly 100,000 clones in total; roughly 28% of them show up just once. The ten largest make up 0.5% to 0.55% of the sample.

Source material: central memory CD4+ T cells from blood. The TCR sequence derives from a woman aged 18-30 years with type 1 diabetes. The sequence is built from TRBV9 and TRBJ2-1; 10 central bases correspond to TRBD2. The CDR3 corresponds to CASSTGTSVLNEQFF. The DNA sequence is as follows: TGTGCCAGCAGTACCGGGACTAGCGTCCTGAATGAGCAGTTCTTC.